This T cell receptor beta chain was obtained from a study of T cells after yellow fever vaccination. MiXCR, run by TCRdb on the 5' RACE reads, gives a single entry per CDR3 protein. The table has fewer than 450,000 distinct CDR3 sequences, 8.1% seen once. The CDR3 spans 17 residues. Per germline, CDR1 MNHEY and CDR2 SVGAGI. V was pared by 2 bases and J by 7 bases, with 15 bases of the junction left unmatched. The sequence came from a man between 18 and 35 years old who received the YFV17D yellow fever vaccine. The chain combines TRBV6-5 with TRBJ2-5; 8 bases are shared with TRBD1. The sample in question was PBMCs, obtained roughly 45 days after the first yellow fever vaccination. The DNA for the CDR3 is TGTGCCAGCAGTTACACTGGACAGGGAGTGGGTTTGGGGACCCAGTACTTC. Its translation is CASSYTGQGVGLGTQYF.